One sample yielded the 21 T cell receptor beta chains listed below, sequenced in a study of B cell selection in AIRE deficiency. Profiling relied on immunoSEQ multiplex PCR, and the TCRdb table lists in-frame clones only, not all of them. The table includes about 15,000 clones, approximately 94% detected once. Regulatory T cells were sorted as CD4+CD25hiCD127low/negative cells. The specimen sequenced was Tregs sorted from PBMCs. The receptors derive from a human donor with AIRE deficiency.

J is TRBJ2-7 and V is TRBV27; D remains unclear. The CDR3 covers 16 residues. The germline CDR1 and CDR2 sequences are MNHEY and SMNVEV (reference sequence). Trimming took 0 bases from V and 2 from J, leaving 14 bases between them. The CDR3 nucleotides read TGTGCCAGCAGTTTATCGCTGAATTTTCCGACCTACGAGCAGTACTTC. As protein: CASSLSLNFPTYEQYF.

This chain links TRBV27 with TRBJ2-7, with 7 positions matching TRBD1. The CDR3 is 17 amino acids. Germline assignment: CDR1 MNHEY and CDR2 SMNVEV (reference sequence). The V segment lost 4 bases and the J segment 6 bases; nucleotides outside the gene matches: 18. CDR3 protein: CASSSIALKTGAGEQYF. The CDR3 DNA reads TGTGCCAGCAGTTCTATCGCCCTAAAAACAGGGGCTGGCGAGCAGTACTTC.

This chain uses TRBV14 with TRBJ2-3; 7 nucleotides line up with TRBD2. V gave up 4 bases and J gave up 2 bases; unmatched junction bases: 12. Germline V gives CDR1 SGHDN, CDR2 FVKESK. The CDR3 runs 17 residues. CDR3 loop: CASSLVKVAGFTDTQYF. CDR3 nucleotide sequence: TGTGCCAGCAGCCTGGTAAAGGTAGCGGGTTTCACAGATACGCAGTATTTT.

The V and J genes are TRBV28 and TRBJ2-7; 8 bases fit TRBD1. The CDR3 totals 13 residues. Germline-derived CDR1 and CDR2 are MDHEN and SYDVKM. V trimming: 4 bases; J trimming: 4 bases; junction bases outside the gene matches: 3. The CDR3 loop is CASSSTGAYEQYF. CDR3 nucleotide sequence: TGTGCCAGCAGTTCGACAGGGGCATACGAGCAGTACTTC.

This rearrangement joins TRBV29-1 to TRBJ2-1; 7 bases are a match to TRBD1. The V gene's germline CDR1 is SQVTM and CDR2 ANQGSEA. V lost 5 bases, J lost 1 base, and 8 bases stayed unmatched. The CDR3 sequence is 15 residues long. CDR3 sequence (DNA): TGCAGCGTTCGATTACAGGGGTCGTCCTACAATGAGCAGTTCTTC. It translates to CSVRLQGSSYNEQFF.

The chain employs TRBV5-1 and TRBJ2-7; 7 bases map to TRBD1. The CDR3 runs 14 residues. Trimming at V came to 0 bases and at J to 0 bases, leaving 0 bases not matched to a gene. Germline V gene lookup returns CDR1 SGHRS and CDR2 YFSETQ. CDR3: CASSLGQGSYEQYF. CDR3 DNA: TGCGCCAGCAGCTTGGGACAGGGCTCCTACGAGCAGTACTTC.

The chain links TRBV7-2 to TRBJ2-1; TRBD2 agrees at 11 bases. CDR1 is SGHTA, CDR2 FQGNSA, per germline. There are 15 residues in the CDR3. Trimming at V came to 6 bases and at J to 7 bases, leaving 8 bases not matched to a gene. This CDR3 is CASSLRLAGGNEQFF. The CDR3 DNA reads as TGTGCCAGCAGTCTCCGGCTAGCGGGAGGAAATGAGCAGTTCTTC.

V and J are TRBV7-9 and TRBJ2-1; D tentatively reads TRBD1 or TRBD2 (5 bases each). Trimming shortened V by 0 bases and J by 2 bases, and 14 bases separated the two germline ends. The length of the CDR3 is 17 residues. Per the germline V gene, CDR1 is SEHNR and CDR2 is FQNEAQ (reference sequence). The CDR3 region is CASSLARGRAPYNEQFF. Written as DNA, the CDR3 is TGTGCCAGCAGCTTAGCTCGGGGCAGGGCCCCCTACAATGAGCAGTTCTTC.

The CDR3 loop is CASSRGTSGWAQQETQYF. In nucleotides, the CDR3 is TGCGCCAGCAGCCGGGGGACTAGCGGGTGGGCTCAACAAGAGACCCAGTACTTC. The V and J genes are TRBV5-1 and TRBJ2-5; 12 nucleotides align to TRBD2. V shed 4 bases and J 2 bases; nucleotides not matched to a gene: 12. The CDR3 spans 18 residues. CDR1 is SGHRS, CDR2 YFSETQ, per germline.

Here the CDR3 DNA reads TGTGCCAGCATCCCAGGGGGCGGGGATACGCAGTATTTT. As protein: CASIPGGGDTQYF. V and J are TRBV11-2 and TRBJ2-3; TRBD1 agrees at 8 bases. V gave up 7 bases and J gave up 6 bases; unmatched junction bases: 6. Germline V lookup: CDR1 SGHAT, CDR2 FQNNGV. This CDR3 contains 13 residues.

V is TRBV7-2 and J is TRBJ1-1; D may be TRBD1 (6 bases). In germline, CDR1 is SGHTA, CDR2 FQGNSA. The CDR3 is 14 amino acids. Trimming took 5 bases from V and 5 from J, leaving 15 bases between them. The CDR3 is CASSVRDTRTEAFF. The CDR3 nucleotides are TGTGCCAGCAGCGTAAGGGACACCAGGACTGAAGCTTTCTTT.

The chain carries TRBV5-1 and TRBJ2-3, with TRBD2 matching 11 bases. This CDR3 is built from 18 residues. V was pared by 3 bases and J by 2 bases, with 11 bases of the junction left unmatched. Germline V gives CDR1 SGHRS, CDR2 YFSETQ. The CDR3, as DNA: TGCGCCAGCAGCTCCGGGACTAGCGGAATATTAAACACAGATACGCAGTATTTT. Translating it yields CASSSGTSGILNTDTQYF.

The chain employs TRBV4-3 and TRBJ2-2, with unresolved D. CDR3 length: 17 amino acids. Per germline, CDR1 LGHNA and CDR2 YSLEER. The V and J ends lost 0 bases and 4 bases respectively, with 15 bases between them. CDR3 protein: CASSQDLVTVFTGELFF. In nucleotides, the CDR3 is TGCGCCAGCAGCCAAGATCTGGTGACCGTGTTCACCGGGGAGCTGTTTTTT.

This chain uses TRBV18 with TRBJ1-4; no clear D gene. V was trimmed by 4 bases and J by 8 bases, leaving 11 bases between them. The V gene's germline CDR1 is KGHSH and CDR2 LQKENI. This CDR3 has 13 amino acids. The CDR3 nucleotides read TGTGCCAGCTCACTTGGTCCGGGAGAAAAACTGTTTTTT. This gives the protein CASSLGPGEKLFF.

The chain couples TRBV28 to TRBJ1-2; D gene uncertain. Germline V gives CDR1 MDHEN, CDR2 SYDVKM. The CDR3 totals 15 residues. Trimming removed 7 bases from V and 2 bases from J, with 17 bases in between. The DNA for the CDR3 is TGTGCCAGCACCGAAATAGGCGGCGGAAACTATGGCTACACCTTC. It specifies CASTEIGGGNYGYTF.

The CDR3 spells CASSIPLGNYYNEQFF. CDR3 DNA sequence: TGTGCCAGTAGTATCCCTCTGGGAAACTACTACAATGAGCAGTTCTTC. The chain links TRBV19 to TRBJ2-1; D gene ambiguous. V gave up 3 bases and J gave up 3 bases, with 15 bases separating them. The CDR3 runs to 16 residues. Germline CDR1 reads LNHDA; CDR2 reads SQIVND (reference sequence). The full variable domain, its missing parts supplied by reference TRBV19 and TRBJ2-1, is DGGITQSPKYLFRKEGQNVTLSCEQNLNHDAMYWYRQDPGQGLRLIYYSQIVNDFQKGDIAEGYSVSREKKESFPLTVTSAQKNPTAFYLCASSIPLGNYYNEQFFGPGTRLTVL.

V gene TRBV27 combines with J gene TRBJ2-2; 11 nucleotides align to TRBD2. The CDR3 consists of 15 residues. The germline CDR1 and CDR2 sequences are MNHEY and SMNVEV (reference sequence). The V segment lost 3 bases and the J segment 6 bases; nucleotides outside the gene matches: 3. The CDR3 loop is CASSLVGLAAGELFF. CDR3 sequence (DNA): TGTGCCAGCAGTTTGGTGGGACTAGCGGCCGGGGAGCTGTTTTTT.

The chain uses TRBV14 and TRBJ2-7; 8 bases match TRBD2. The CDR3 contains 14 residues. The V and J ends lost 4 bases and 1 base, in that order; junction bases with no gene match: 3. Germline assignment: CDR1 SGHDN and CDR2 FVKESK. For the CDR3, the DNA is TGTGCCAGCAGCCTCGGGGGGGTTTCCTACGAGCAGTACTTC. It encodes CASSLGGVSYEQYF.

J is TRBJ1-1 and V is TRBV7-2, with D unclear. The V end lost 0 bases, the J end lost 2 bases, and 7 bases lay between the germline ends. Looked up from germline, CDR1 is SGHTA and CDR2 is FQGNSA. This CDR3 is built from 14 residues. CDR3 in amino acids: CASSLARENTEAFF. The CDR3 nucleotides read TGTGCCAGCAGCTTAGCGCGAGAAAACACTGAAGCTTTCTTT.

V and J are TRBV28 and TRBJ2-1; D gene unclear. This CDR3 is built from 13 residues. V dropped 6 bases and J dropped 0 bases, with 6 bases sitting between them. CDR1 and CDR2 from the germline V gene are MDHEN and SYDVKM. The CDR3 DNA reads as TGTGCCAGCAGGGCCCACTCCTACAATGAGCAGTTCTTC. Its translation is CASRAHSYNEQFF.

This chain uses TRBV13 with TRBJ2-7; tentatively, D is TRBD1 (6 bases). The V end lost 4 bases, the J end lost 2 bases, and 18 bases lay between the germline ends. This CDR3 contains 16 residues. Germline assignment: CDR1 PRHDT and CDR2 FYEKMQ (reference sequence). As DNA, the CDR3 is TGTGCCAGCAGCTCCCGCCCCCGACAGGTTACCTACGAGCAGTACTTC. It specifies CASSSRPRQVTYEQYF.